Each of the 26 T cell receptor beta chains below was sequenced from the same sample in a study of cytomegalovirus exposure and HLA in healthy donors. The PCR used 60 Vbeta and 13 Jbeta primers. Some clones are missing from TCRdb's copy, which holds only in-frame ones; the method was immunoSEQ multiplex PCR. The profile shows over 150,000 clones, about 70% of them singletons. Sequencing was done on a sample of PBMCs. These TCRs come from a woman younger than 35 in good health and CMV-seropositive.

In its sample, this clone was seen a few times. The CDR3 protein is CASSRDRVGYEQYF. In DNA, the CDR3 is TGTGCCAGCAGCCGGGACAGGGTTGGCTACGAGCAGTACTTC. This chain joins TRBV7-9 and TRBJ2-7; 9 bases are a match to TRBD1. V shed 5 bases and J 3 bases; nucleotides not matched to a gene: 5. Germline CDR1 and CDR2: SEHNR and FQNEAQ (reference sequence). The CDR3 covers 14 residues. The variable domain in full, completed from reference TRBV7-9 and TRBJ2-7, reads DTGVSQNPRHKITKRGQNVTFRCDPISEHNRLYWYRQTLGQGPEFLTYFQNEAQLEKSRLLSDRFSAERPKGSFSTLEIQRTEQGDSAMYLCASSRDRVGYEQYFGPGTRLTVT.

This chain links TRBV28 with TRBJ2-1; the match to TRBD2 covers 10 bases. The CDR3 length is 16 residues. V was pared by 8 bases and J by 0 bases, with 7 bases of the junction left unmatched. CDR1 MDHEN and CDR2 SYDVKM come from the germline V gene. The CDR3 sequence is CASGGLAGGSYNEQFF. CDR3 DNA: TGTGCCAGCGGGGGTTTAGCGGGGGGCTCCTACAATGAGCAGTTCTTC.

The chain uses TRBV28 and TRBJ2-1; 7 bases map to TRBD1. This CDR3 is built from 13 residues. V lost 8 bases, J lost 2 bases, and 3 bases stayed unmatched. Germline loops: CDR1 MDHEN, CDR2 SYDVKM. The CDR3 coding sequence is TGTGCCAGCCGACAGGGCGCCTACAATGAGCAGTTCTTC. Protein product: CASRQGAYNEQFF.

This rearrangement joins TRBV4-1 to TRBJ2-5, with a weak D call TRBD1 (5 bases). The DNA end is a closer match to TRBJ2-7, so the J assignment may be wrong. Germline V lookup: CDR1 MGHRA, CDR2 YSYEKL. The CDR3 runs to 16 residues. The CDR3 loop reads CASSQVLTDPYYEQYF. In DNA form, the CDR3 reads TGCGCCAGCAGCCAAGTCCTGACAGATCCTTACTACGAGCAGTACTTC.

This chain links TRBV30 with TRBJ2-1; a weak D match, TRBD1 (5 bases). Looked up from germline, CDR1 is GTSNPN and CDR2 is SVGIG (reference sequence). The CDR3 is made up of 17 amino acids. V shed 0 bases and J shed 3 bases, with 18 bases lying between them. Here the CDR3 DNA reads TGTGCCTGGAGTGTAAGGGGCCCGGGTACCAACTACAATGAGCAGTTCTTC. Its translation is CAWSVRGPGTNYNEQFF.

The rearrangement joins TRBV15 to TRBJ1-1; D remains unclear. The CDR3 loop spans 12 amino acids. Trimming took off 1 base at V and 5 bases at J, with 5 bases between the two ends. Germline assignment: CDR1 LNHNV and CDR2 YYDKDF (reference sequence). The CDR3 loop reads CATSRGITEAFF. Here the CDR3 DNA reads TGTGCCACCAGCAGAGGTATAACTGAAGCTTTCTTT.

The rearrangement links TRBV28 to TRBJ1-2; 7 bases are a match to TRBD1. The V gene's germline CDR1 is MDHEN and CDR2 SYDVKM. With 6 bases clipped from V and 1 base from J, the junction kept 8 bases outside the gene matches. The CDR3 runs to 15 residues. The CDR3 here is CASRGGQRNNYGYTF. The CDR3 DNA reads TGTGCCAGCAGAGGGGGACAGCGCAATAACTATGGCTACACCTTC.

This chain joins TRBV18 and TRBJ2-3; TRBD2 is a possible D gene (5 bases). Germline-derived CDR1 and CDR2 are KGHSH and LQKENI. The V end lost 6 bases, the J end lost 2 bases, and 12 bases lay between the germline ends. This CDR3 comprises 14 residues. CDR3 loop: CASSPREPTDTQYF. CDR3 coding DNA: TGTGCCAGCTCCCCAAGGGAGCCCACAGATACGCAGTATTTT.

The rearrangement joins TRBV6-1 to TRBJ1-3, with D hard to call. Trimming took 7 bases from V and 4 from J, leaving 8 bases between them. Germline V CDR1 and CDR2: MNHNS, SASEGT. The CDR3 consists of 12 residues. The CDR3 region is CASNLRGNTIYF. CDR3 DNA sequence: TGTGCCAGCAATTTGAGAGGAAACACCATATATTTT.

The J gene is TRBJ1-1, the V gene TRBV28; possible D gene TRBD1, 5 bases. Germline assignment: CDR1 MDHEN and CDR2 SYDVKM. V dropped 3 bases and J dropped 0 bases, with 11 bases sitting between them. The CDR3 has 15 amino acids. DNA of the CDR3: TGTGCCAGCAGTTTGGAAGGGGCCCTGAACACTGAAGCTTTCTTT. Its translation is CASSLEGALNTEAFF.

CDR3 nucleotides: TGTGCCAGCAGTTACTCGACAGGGCCTCCTGAAGCTTTCTTT. Protein product: CASSYSTGPPEAFF. The V and J genes are TRBV6-5 and TRBJ1-1, with TRBD1 matching over 7 bases. This CDR3 is built from 14 residues. Looked up from germline, CDR1 is MNHEY and CDR2 is SVGAGI. V lost 0 bases to trimming and J lost 6 bases; unmatched junction nucleotides: 4.

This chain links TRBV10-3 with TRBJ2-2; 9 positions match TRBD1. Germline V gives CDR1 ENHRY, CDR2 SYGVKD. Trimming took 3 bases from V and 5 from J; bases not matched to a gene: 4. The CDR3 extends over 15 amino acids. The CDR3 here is CAISDGTGKTGELFF. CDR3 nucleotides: TGTGCCATCAGTGATGGGACAGGGAAAACCGGGGAGCTGTTTTTT.

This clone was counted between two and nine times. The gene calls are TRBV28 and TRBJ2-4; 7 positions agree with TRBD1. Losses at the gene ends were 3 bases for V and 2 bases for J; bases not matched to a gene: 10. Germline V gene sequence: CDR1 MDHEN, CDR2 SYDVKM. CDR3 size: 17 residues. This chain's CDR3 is CASSLIGQGVPKNIQYF. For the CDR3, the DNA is TGTGCCAGCAGTTTGATTGGCCAGGGGGTGCCCAAAAACATTCAGTACTTC.

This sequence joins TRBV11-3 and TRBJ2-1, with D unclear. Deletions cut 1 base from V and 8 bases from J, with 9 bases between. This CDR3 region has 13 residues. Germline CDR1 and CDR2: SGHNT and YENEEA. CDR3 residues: CASSLGGEDEQFF. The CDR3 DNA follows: TGTGCCAGCAGCTTAGGAGGTGAGGATGAGCAGTTCTTC.

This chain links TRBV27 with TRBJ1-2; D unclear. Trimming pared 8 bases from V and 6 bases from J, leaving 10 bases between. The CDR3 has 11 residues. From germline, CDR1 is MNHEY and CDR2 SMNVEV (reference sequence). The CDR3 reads CASGISDGYTF. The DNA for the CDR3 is TGTGCCAGCGGAATCAGCGATGGCTACACCTTC.

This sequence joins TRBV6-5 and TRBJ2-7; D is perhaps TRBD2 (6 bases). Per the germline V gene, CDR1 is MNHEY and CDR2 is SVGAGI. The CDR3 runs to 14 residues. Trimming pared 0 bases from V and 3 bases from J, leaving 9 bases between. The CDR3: CASSYSGGDYEQYF. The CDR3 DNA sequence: TGTGCCAGCAGTTACTCTGGCGGGGACTACGAGCAGTACTTC.

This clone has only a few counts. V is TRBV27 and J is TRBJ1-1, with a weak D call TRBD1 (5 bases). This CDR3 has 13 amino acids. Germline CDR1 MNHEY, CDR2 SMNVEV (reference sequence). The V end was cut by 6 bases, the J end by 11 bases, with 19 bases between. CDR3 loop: CASSFSGGGYAFF. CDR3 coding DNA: TGTGCCAGCAGCTTCTCCGGGGGAGGGTATGCTTTCTTT.

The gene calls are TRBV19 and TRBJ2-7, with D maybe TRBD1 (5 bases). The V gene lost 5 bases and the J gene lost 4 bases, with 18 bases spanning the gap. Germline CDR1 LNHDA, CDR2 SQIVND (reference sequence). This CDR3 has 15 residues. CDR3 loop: CASSHQGGIFYEQYF. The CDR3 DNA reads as TGTGCCAGTAGTCACCAGGGTGGAATTTTTTACGAGCAGTACTTC.

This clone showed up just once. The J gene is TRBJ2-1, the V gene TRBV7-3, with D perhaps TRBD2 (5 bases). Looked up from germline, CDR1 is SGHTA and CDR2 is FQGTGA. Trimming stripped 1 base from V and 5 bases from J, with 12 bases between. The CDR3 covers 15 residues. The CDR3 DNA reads TGTGCCAGCAGCTTAAATCCGGGATGGAACAATGAGCAGTTCTTC. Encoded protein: CASSLNPGWNNEQFF.

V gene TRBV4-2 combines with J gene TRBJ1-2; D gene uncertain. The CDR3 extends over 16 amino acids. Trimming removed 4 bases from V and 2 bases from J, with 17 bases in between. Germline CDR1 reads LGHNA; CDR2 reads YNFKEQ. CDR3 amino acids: CASSPSGISSNYGYTF. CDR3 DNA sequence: TGTGCCAGCAGCCCGTCCGGGATCTCCTCCAACTATGGCTACACCTTC.

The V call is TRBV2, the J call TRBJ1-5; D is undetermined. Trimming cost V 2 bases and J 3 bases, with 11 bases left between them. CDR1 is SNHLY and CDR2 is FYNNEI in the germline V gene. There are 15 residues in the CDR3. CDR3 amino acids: CASSEKGLFNQPQHF. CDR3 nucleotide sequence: TGTGCCAGCAGTGAAAAAGGACTATTCAATCAGCCCCAGCATTTT.

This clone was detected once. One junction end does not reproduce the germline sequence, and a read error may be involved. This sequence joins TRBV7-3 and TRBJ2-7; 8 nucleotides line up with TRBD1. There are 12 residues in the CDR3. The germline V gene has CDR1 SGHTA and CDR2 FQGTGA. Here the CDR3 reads CSSSFNRGSLYF. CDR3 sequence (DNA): TGTTCCAGCAGCTTCAACAGGGGGTCCCTATACTTC.

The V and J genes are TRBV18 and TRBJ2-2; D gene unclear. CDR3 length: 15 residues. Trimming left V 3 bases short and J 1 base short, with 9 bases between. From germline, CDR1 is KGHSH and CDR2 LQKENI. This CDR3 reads CASSPSPGNTGELFF. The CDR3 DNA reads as TGTGCCAGCTCACCCAGTCCGGGGAACACCGGGGAGCTGTTTTTT.

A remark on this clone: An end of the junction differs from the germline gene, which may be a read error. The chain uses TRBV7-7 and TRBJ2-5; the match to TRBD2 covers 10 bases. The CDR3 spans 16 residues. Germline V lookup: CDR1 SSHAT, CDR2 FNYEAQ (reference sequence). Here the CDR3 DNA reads TGTGCTAGCAGCTCCAAGGGTAGCGGGAGGCCAGAGACCCAGTACTTC. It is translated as CASSSKGSGRPETQYF. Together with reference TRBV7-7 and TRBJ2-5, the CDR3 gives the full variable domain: GAGVSQSPRYKVTKRGQDVTLRCDPISSHATLYWYQQALGQGPEFLTYFNYEAQPDKSGLPSDRFSAERPEGSISTLTIQRTEQRDSAMYRCASSSKGSGRPETQYFGPGTRLLVL.

Here the CDR3 reads CASSYSRLAGHTEAFF. DNA of the CDR3: TGTGCCAGCAGTTACTCGAGATTGGCGGGGCATACTGAAGCTTTCTTT. The chain links TRBV6-5 to TRBJ1-1, with D perhaps matching TRBD1 (5 bases). This CDR3 region has 16 residues. V lost 0 bases to trimming and J lost 5 bases, with 16 bases between them. Germline assignment: CDR1 MNHEY and CDR2 SVGAGI.

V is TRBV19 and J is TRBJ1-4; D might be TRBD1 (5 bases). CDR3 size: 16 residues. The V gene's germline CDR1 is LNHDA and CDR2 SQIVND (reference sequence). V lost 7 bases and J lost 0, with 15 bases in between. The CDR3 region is CASTTGPSATNEKLFF. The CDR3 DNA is TGTGCCAGTACTACAGGACCCTCCGCAACTAATGAAAAACTGTTTTTT.